This T cell receptor (beta chain) came from a study of shared clonotypes between healthy human individuals. About the research overall: A donor's plate count was three for CD4 naive and three for CD4 memory; CD8 naive had two and CD8 memory one.

Per the germline V gene, CDR1 is SGHTA and CDR2 is FQGNSA. V lost 7 bases and J 1 base, leaving 15 bases between the germline ends. This CDR3 comprises 15 residues. Concerning this clone: The antigen is not known.

Notes on the study in general: The expectation was that sequencing depth would affect clonotype sharing among donors.

Naive CD8 cells lacked CD45RO, underwent positive selection for CCR7 and left out terminally differentiated effector memory CD45RA+ cells. A roughly 200 ng quantity of DNA, 25,000 to 35,000 T cell genomes, went into the sorted-subset replicate PCRs. The repertoire was sequenced with immunoSEQ multiplex PCR; TCRdb's copy has only in-frame clones and lacks some. The profile shows about 2 million clones, roughly 95% of them singletons. Input material: naive CD8+ T cells sorted from blood. The TCR sequence derives from a man between 18 and 35 years old in good health. The rearrangement uses TRBV7-2 and TRBJ2-3, with TRBD2 as a possible D gene (6 bases). The CDR3: CASTPWGGGTDTQYF. The CDR3 nucleotides are TGTGCCAGCACCCCTTGGGGAGGCGGCACAGATACGCAGTATTTT.